This TCR beta chain was sequenced in a study of CD8+ T cells in alopecia areata (dated 2018 in TCRdb). Notes on the research overall: Treated patients were enrolled in an open-label pilot trial of oral tofacitinib at 5 to 10 mg twice daily for moderate-to-severe alopecia areata. Tofacitinib was given for 6 to 18 months, followed by 6 months of follow-up off drug to assess delayed response and recurrence. The study used high-throughput TCRbeta sequencing to examine T cell clonal expansion in alopecia areata, in both the C3H/HeJ mouse model and human patients. Scalp tissue and sorted CD4+ and CD8+ peripheral blood T cells from patchy and totalis/universalis alopecia areata patients and from healthy controls were covered by human TCRbeta sequencing. Tofacitinib-treated patients had biopsies at baseline and at 4 and 24 weeks of treatment, with a later scalp biopsy in several patients. Clonality in the scalp was compared among normal scalp (n=4), patchy alopecia areata scalp (n=8), and alopecia totalis/universalis scalp (n=8). RNA came from the PAXgene miRNA kit for fixed scalp, the miRNeasy kit for PBMCs, and the RNeasy kit for mouse skin. immunoSEQ multiplex PCR using 35 Vbeta forward primers and 13 Jbeta reverse primers was used to amplify TCRbeta CDR3 regions. Results the study describes overall, beyond this receptor: Compared with mice, TCR sequences shared between patients were less clear, possibly partly because of HLA diversity across the patient population. Compared with normal scalp, lesional scalp, particularly in alopecia totalis/universalis, had higher clonality and more expanded CD8+ clones, which suggests antigenic drive. Unlike mouse skin, where gammadelta T cells dominate, normal human skin contains resident alphabeta T cells that get sequenced too, which complicates analysis of the scalp TCR repertoire.

The library was prepared using the immunoSEQ multiplex PCR assay. For TCR sequencing, RNA was extracted from every sample and reverse transcribed into cDNA to serve as template. SuperScript III was used to make first-strand cDNA, primed with a 2:1 mix of oligo-dT and random hexamers. A synthetic immune receptor repertoire was used to measure amplification bias, and any remaining bias was corrected computationally. The authors processed their data as follows. After raw reads were preprocessed to remove errors, the CDR3 was defined following IMGT conventions as running from the conserved cysteine to phenylalanine. Clonality was computed by normalizing Shannon entropy by log2 of the number of productive unique TCRs and subtracting the result from 1. Scalp TCRbeta sequences were cross-referenced with sorted blood CD4 and CD8 repertoires so that the CD4 or CD8 identity of scalp clones could be inferred. TCRdb took this table from immuneACCESS and kept in-frame rearrangements with V and J called. Such tables lack part of the clones; where checked against another copy, unresolved V genes explain under half of the gap, and the rest is unexplained. The V and J calls and clone size come from that table; D and trimming were worked out from the DNA. The sample yields about 97,000 clones; about two fifths were counted once. About 1.4% of the sample is in the top ten clones.

Lesional scalp punch biopsies and peripheral blood were collected from alopecia areata patients. After PBMCs were isolated by density centrifugation and stained for CD3, CD4 and CD8, a FACSAria was used to sort CD4+ and CD8+ T cells. At the junction V is shortened by 5 bases and J by 4 bases, with 1 base in between. The CDR3 contains 9 residues, cysteine and phenylalanine counted. Only the CDR3 DNA is retained, 27 bases long and in frame from the first base. As encoded in the germline V gene, CDR1 is SGHRS while CDR2 is YFSETQ. Turning to this clone: The target of this receptor is not known. Base qualities are missing; no much larger clone stands one base away.

The sequencing sample was made of CD4+ T cells sorted from blood. This TCR derives from a human donor with alopecia areata. Recombination linked TRBV5-1 to TRBJ2-7, with no confident D gene call. The CDR3 region reads CASRYEQYF. The DNA is TGCGCCAGCAGGTACGAGCAGTACTTC.